This T cell receptor (beta chain) appears in the sequencing data of a study of T cell responses to AZD1222 COVID-19 vaccine. Pooled together were second doses at about 4 or about 12 weeks. Points from the study as a whole: It should be noted that donors were predominantly white British and more often female, and clonal diversity was possibly underestimated.

The data were produced by immunoSEQ multiplex PCR, yet TCRdb's version contains in-frame clones alone and is incomplete. The table has around 140,000 clones, around 93% seen once. Comment on this clone: The antigen is undetermined.

V shed 3 bases, J shed 6 bases, and the junction held 8 bases outside the gene matches. The V gene's germline CDR1 is MDHEN and CDR2 SYDVKM. This CDR3 comprises 15 residues. The chain recombines TRBV28 with TRBJ1-5, with TRBD1 matching over 7 bases. The sequence came from an adult who received the AZD1222 COVID-19 vaccine. Sample: peripheral blood, taken 28 days after the second AZD1222 dose. This chain's CDR3 is CASSLGRGRFQPQHF. CDR3 nucleotide sequence: TGTGCCAGCAGTTTGGGGAGGGGGCGCTTTCAGCCCCAGCATTTT. The complete variable domain, with remaining parts taken from reference TRBV28 and TRBJ1-5, reads DVKVTQSSRYLVKRTGEKVFLECVQDMDHENMFWYRQDPGLGLRLIYFSYDVKMKEKGDIPEGYSVSREKKERFSLILESASTNQTSMYLCASSLGRGRFQPQHFGDGTRLSIL.